This TCR beta chain is from a study of beta chain features in type 1 diabetes. Across the study: All samples combined gave 107,917,701 sorted cells for examination. Overall study results and limits: Across all four CD4+ subsets, people with type 1 diabetes showed modestly shorter TCRB CDR3s. A closer apparent resemblance between naive, central memory and Treg TCRB repertoires was seen in patients than in healthy donors.

Germline-derived CDR1 and CDR2 are MNHEY and SVGAGI. The CDR3 sequence is 14 residues long. J lost 9 bases, V lost 6 bases, and 6 bases had no gene match. About this clone: The antigen is undetermined.

Of the isolated RNA, all was reverse transcribed, and so the sequenced material was expressed TCRB transcripts. The data were produced by immunoSEQ multiplex PCR, yet TCRdb's version contains in-frame clones alone and is incomplete. The sample has 360,000 or so clones, roughly 21% seen once. Sorted cells reached over 95% purity in every population. Material: naive CD4+ T cells from blood. This chain links TRBV6-5 with TRBJ2-1; 12 positions agree with TRBD2. The sequence was collected from a woman aged 18-35 years in good health. CDR3 sequence: CASSRLAGVSEQFF. CDR3 sequence (DNA): TGTGCCAGCAGCCGACTAGCGGGAGTGTCTGAGCAGTTCTTC.